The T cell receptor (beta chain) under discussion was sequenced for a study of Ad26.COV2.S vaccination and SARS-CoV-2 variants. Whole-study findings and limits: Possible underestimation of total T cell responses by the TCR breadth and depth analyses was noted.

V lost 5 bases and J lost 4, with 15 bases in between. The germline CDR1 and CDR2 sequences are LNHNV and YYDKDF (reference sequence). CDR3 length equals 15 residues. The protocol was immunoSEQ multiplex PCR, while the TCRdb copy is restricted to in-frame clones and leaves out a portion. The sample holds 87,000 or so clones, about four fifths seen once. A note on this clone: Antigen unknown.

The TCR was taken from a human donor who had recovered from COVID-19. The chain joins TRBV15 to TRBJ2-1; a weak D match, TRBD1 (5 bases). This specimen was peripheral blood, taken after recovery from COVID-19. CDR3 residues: CATSLGRSGYNEQFF. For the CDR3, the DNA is TGTGCCACCAGCTTGGGGCGCAGTGGTTACAATGAGCAGTTCTTC.